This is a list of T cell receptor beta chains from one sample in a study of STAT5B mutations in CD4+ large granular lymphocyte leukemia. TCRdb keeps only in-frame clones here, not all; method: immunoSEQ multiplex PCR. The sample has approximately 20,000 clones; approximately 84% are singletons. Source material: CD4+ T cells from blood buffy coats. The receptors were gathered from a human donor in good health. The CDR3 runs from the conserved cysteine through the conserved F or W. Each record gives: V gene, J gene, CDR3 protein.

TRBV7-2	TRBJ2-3	CASSDNPSTDTQYF
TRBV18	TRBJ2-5	CASSPARETQYF
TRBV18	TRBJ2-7	CASSPQSYEQYF
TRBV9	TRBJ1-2	CASSVGQENYGYTF
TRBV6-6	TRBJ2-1	CASTRNSYNEQFF
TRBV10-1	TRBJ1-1	CASSAGGATEAFF
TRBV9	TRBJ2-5	CASSVDSGRGETQYF
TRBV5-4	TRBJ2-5	CASSRWGDQSRTQYF
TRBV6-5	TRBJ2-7	CASSYSPGQFYEQYF
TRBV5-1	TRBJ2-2	CASKREPNTGELFF
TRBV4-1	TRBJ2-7	CASSQVSSGIYEQYF
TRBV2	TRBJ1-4	CASSEAPAGGLSGEKLFF
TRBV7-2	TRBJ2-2	CASSFPGLAGTGELFF
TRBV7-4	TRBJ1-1	CARPTGVRLNTEAFF